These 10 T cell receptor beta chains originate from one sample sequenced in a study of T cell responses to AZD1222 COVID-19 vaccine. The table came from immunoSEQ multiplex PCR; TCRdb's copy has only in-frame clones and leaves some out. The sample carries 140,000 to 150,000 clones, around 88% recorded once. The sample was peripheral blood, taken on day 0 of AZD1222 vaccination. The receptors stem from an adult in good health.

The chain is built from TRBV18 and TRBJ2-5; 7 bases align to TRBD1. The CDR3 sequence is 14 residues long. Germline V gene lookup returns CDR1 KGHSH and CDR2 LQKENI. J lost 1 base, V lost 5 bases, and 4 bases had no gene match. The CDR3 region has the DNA TGTGCCAGCTCATCCGGGACAGCCCAAGAGACCCAGTACTTC. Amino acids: CASSSGTAQETQYF.

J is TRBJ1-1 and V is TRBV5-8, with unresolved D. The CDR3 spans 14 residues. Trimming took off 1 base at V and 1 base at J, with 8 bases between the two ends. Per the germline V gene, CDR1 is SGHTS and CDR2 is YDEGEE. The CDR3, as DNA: TGTGCCAGCAGCTTGTATCGGAGGAACACTGAAGCTTTCTTT. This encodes CASSLYRRNTEAFF.

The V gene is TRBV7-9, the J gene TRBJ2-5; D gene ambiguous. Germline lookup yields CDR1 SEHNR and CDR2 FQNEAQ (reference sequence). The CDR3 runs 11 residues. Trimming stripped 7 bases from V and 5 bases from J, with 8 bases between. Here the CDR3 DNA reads TGTGCCAGCACCATCGGGGAGACCCAGTACTTC. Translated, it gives CASTIGETQYF. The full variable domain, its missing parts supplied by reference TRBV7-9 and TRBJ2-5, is DTGVSQNPRHKITKRGQNVTFRCDPISEHNRLYWYRQTLGQGPEFLTYFQNEAQLEKSRLLSDRFSAERPKGSFSTLEIQRTEQGDSAMYLCASTIGETQYFGPGTRLLVL.

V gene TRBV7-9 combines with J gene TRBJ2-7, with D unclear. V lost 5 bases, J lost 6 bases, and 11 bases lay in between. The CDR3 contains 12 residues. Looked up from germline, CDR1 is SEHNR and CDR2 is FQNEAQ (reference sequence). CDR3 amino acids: CASSPASPEQYF. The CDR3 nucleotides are TGTGCCAGCAGCCCGGCCTCACCCGAGCAGTACTTC. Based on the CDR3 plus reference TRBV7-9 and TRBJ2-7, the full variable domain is DTGVSQNPRHKITKRGQNVTFRCDPISEHNRLYWYRQTLGQGPEFLTYFQNEAQLEKSRLLSDRFSAERPKGSFSTLEIQRTEQGDSAMYLCASSPASPEQYFGPGTRLTVT.

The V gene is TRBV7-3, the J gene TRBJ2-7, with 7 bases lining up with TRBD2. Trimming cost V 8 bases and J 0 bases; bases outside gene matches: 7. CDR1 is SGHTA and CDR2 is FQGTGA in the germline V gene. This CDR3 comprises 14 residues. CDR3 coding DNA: TGTGCCAGCTCTGTGGGGGGGAACTCCTACGAGCAGTACTTC. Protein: CASSVGGNSYEQYF.

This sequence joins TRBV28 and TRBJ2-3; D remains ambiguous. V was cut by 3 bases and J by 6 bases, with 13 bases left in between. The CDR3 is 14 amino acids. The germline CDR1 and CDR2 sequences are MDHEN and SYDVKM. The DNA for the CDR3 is TGTGCCAGCAGTTTTGACCAGCGCATCGATACGCAGTATTTT. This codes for CASSFDQRIDTQYF.

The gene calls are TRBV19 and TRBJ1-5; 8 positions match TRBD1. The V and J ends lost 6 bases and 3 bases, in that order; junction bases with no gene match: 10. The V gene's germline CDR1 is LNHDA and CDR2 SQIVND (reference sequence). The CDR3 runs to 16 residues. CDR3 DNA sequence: TGTGCCAGTAGAGCGGCCAGGGGGCCTTTCAATCAGCCCCAGCATTTT. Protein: CASRAARGPFNQPQHF. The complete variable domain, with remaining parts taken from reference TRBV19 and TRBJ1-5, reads DGGITQSPKYLFRKEGQNVTLSCEQNLNHDAMYWYRQDPGQGLRLIYYSQIVNDFQKGDIAEGYSVSREKKESFPLTVTSAQKNPTAFYLCASRAARGPFNQPQHFGDGTRLSIL.

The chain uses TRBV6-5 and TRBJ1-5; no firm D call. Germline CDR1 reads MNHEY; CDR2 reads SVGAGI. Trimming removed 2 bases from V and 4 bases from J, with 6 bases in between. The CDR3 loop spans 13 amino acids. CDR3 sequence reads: CASSYKVNQPQHF. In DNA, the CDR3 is TGTGCCAGCAGTTACAAGGTAAATCAGCCCCAGCATTTT.

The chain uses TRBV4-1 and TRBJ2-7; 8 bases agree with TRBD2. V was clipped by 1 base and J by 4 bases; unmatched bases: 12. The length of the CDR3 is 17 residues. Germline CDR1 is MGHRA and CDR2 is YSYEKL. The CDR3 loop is CASSQARGAGGLYEQYF. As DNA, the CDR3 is TGCGCCAGCAGCCAAGCACGAGGGGCGGGGGGTTTGTACGAGCAGTACTTC.

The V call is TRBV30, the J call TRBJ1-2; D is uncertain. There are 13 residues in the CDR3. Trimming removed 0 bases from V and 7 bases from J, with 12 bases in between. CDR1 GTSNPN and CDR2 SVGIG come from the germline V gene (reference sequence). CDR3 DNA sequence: TGTGCCTGGAGTGTAGACGGTGTCGGTGGCTACACCTTC. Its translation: CAWSVDGVGGYTF. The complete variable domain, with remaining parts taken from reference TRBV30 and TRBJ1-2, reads SQTIHQWPATLVQPVGSPLSLECTVEGTSNPNLYWYRQAAGRGLQLLFYSVGIGQISSEVPQNLSASRPQDRQFILSSKKLLLSDSGFYLCAWSVDGVGGYTFGSGTRLTVV.